The 17 T cell receptor beta chains reported below all come from one sample, sequenced in a study of blood T cell repertoires in COVID-19 (dated by TCRdb to the early 2020s). Library generation was performed with the immunoSEQ multiplex PCR assay. TCRdb took this table from immuneACCESS and kept in-frame rearrangements with V and J called. Such tables lack part of the clones; where checked against another copy, unresolved V genes explain under half of the gap, and the rest is unexplained. The sample contains more than 200,000 clones, about 85% of them found a single time. The ten largest clones add up to around 4% of the sample. Specimen: peripheral blood. Receptors originate from a man in his fifties or sixties with acute or convalescent COVID-19.

The chain employs TRBV6-4 and TRBJ2-1; the D is unclear. Germline CDR1 and CDR2: MRHNA and SNTAGT. V lost 5 bases and J lost 4, with 18 bases in between. The CDR3 loop spans 16 amino acids. As DNA, the CDR3 is TGTGCCAGCAGTTCCGGGTCCCGAAACGGGTACAATGAGCAGTTCTTC. Its protein product is CASSSGSRNGYNEQFF.

This clone was recorded once. The sample holds other DNA sequences that translate to the same CDR3. The chain uses TRBV27 and TRBJ2-7; D may be TRBD2 (5 bases). Germline CDR1 is MNHEY and CDR2 is SMNVEV (reference sequence). The V gene lost 6 bases and the J gene lost 4 bases, with 13 bases spanning the gap. The length of the CDR3 is 13 residues. This CDR3 is CASSLNRGYEQYF. In nucleotides, the CDR3 is TGTGCCAGCAGCCTAAATCGGGGTTACGAGCAGTACTTC.

This clone was observed a few times. The chain links TRBV5-1 to TRBJ1-3; 7 bases match TRBD1. The CDR3 sequence is 15 residues long. V gave up 0 bases and J gave up 2 bases; unmatched junction bases: 2. The V gene's germline CDR1 is SGHRS and CDR2 YFSETQ. CDR3 amino acids: CASSLGQGTGNTIYF. The CDR3 nucleotides are TGCGCCAGCAGCTTGGGACAGGGAACTGGAAACACCATATATTTT. Looking up the rest from reference TRBV5-1 and TRBJ1-3 gives the full variable domain: KAGVTQTPRYLIKTRGQQVTLSCSPISGHRSVSWYQQTPGQGLQFLFEYFSETQRNKGNFPGRFSGRQFSNSRSEMNVSTLELGDSALYLCASSLGQGTGNTIYFGEGSWLTVV.

The genes are TRBV14 and TRBJ2-3; a possible D gene is TRBD1 (6 bases). The CDR3 covers 17 residues. The V gene's germline CDR1 is SGHDN and CDR2 FVKESK. The ends were cut back, 4 bases at V and 3 bases at J, with 20 bases in the middle. CDR3 protein: CASSRDLDSRKTDTQYF. The DNA for the CDR3 is TGTGCCAGCAGCCGGGACCTGGACAGCCGGAAGACAGATACGCAGTATTTT.

The chain is built from TRBV28 and TRBJ2-7; 9 bases map to TRBD1. Germline V gene sequence: CDR1 MDHEN, CDR2 SYDVKM. This CDR3 region has 15 residues. V was pared by 6 bases and J by 6 bases, with 12 bases of the junction left unmatched. CDR3 loop: CASRDPGQGYSEQYF. The DNA of the CDR3 is TGTGCCAGCAGGGACCCGGGACAGGGATATTCCGAGCAGTACTTC.

V gene TRBV27 combines with J gene TRBJ2-3, with TRBD2 matching 9 bases. With 6 bases clipped from V and 5 bases from J, the junction kept 9 bases outside the gene matches. Germline CDR1 reads MNHEY; CDR2 reads SMNVEV (reference sequence). This CDR3 has 15 amino acids. The CDR3 protein is CASSQRGARVDTQYF. Written as DNA, the CDR3 is TGTGCCAGCAGCCAGCGGGGGGCGAGGGTAGATACGCAGTATTTT.

V and J are TRBV29-1 and TRBJ2-7; D may be TRBD1 (7 bases). The V end lost 3 bases, the J end lost 2 bases, and 11 bases lay between the germline ends. Germline values: CDR1 SQVTM, CDR2 ANQGSEA. The CDR3 runs to 13 residues. In nucleotides, the CDR3 is TGCAGCGTTGAGGAGGGGGCCCCCTACGAGCAGTACTTC. Its protein is CSVEEGAPYEQYF.

This clone was recorded once. The rearrangement joins TRBV4-2 to TRBJ2-7; D gene uncertain. Trimming pared 1 base from V and 1 base from J, leaving 5 bases between. The CDR3 is 13 residues long. Germline CDR1 is LGHNA and CDR2 is YNFKEQ. CDR3 sequence: CASSQAGSYEQYF. In nucleotides, the CDR3 is TGTGCCAGCAGCCAAGCGGGTTCCTACGAGCAGTACTTC.

This clone was seen a single time. V gene TRBV5-1 combines with J gene TRBJ1-3; the match to TRBD1 covers 9 bases. V gave up 4 bases and J gave up 3 bases; unmatched junction bases: 14. CDR1 and CDR2 (germline): SGHRS, YFSETQ. The length of the CDR3 is 18 residues. CDR3 region: CASSTGTGLGSVGNTIYF. The CDR3 DNA reads as TGCGCCAGCAGCACCGGGACAGGGTTGGGGAGCGTTGGAAACACCATATATTTT.

In its sample, this clone was seen a few times. The CDR3 region is CASSLAGSGGEETQYF. For the CDR3, the DNA is TGCGCCAGCAGCTTGGCCGGTAGCGGGGGTGAGGAGACCCAGTACTTC. The chain uses TRBV5-1 and TRBJ2-5, with TRBD2 identical over 9 bases. The V gene end was trimmed by 0 bases and the J gene end by 5 bases; junction bases not matched to a gene: 8. The CDR3 totals 16 residues. CDR1 SGHRS and CDR2 YFSETQ come from the germline V gene.

This clone has at least ten counts. The chain links TRBV4-1 to TRBJ1-2; the match to TRBD1 covers 11 bases. The ends lost 2 bases at V and 8 bases at J; junction bases unmatched: 7. Germline lookup yields CDR1 MGHRA and CDR2 YSYEKL. The CDR3 consists of 15 residues. The CDR3 region has the DNA TGCGCCAGCAGCCAATGGACAGGGGGCGCAGAGGGCTACACCTTC. Translation gives CASSQWTGGAEGYTF.

The sample holds a few counts of this clone. Other DNA variants within this sample encode the same CDR3. The chain uses TRBV7-9 and TRBJ2-7, with 11 bases lining up with TRBD1. The CDR3 spans 14 residues. Germline V gives CDR1 SEHNR, CDR2 FQNEAQ (reference sequence). V gave up 6 bases and J gave up 4 bases; unmatched junction bases: 5. This CDR3 is CASSSGTGGYEQYF. CDR3 nucleotide sequence: TGTGCCAGCAGTTCCGGGACAGGGGGTTACGAGCAGTACTTC. Variable domain in full (rest from reference TRBV7-9 and TRBJ2-7): DTGVSQNPRHKITKRGQNVTFRCDPISEHNRLYWYRQTLGQGPEFLTYFQNEAQLEKSRLLSDRFSAERPKGSFSTLEIQRTEQGDSAMYLCASSSGTGGYEQYFGPGTRLTVT.

The chain has TRBV3-1 (or the pseudogene TRBV3-2) and TRBJ1-4; unclear D gene. The CDR3 is 14 residues long. Germline lookup yields CDR1 LGHDT and CDR2 YNNKEL (reference sequence). The ends were cut back, 10 bases at V and 8 bases at J, with 20 bases in the middle. This CDR3 is CATRAGPTGEKLFF. The CDR3 bases are TGTGCCACCCGGGCCGGGCCCACGGGAGAAAAACTGTTTTTT.

The chain combines TRBV7-2 with TRBJ2-5; 10 nucleotides agree with TRBD2. CDR3 length: 16 amino acids. CDR1 and CDR2 (germline): SGHTA, FQGNSA. Trimming took 5 bases from V and 4 from J; bases not matched to a gene: 10. CDR3 sequence: CASSIPSGSGVETQYF. The CDR3 DNA reads as TGTGCCAGCAGCATCCCTAGCGGGAGTGGGGTAGAGACCCAGTACTTC.

V is TRBV13 and J is TRBJ1-2; TRBD1 aligns across 8 bases. The V and J ends lost 5 bases and 5 bases, in that order; junction bases with no gene match: 7. CDR1 and CDR2 (germline): PRHDT, FYEKMQ (reference sequence). CDR3 length: 14 amino acids. The CDR3 reads CASSRDRGGYGYTF. The CDR3 DNA reads TGTGCCAGCAGCCGCGACAGGGGAGGGTATGGCTACACCTTC.

The chain carries TRBV6-6 and TRBJ2-7; TRBD2 agrees at 9 bases. Per germline, CDR1 MNHNY and CDR2 SVGAGI (reference sequence). V shed 7 bases, J shed 5 bases, and the junction held 15 bases outside the gene matches. The length of the CDR3 is 16 residues. CDR3 protein: CASTPGRASGANEQYF. The CDR3 nucleotides are TGTGCCAGCACTCCAGGGAGGGCTAGCGGGGCCAACGAGCAGTACTTC.

This chain connects TRBV30 to TRBJ1-2; D not certain. Germline V lookup: CDR1 GTSNPN, CDR2 SVGIG (reference sequence). V was clipped by 3 bases and J by 2 bases, with 7 bases between them. This CDR3 comprises 12 residues. DNA of the CDR3: TGTGCCTGGAGATTACACAACTATGGCTACACCTTC. Translation: CAWRLHNYGYTF.